The clone carrying this T cell receptor (beta chain) appeared a few times. To make TCR beta libraries, researchers used iRepertoire HTBI primers and Arm-PCR of CDR3 regions. TCRdb independently ran MiXCR on the multiplex PCR reads; one entry per CDR3 protein. The top ten clones hold about 25% of a sample with about 440,000 distinct CDR3 sequences, about 16% of them seen once. Germline-derived CDR1 and CDR2 are DFQATT and SNEGSKA (reference sequence). The CDR3 spans 14 residues. V was pared by 1 base and J by 2 bases, with 11 bases between. This specimen comes from a study of regulatory T cells in long-lasting Graves disease. Noted time point: newly diagnosed GD, antithyroid drugs for less than 3 months. Construction of the TCR library relied on RNA isolated from PBMCs. American Thyroid Association guidelines were used to diagnose Graves' disease. These data also featured in a second study, about T cells in Graves' hyperthyroidism and ophthalmopathy. From that study: HTBI primers were the set used in a first-round RT-PCR of the TCR CDR3.

Source: peripheral blood mononuclear cells (PBMCs), taken at new diagnosis, from a patient treated with antithyroid drugs. This clonotype was sampled from a woman between 18 and 30 years old with Graves disease. The V and J genes are TRBV20-1 and TRBJ2-5; D may be TRBD2 (5 bases). CDR3 DNA: TGCAGTGCTAGAGTGCCAGGACTGCAAGAGACCCAGTACTTC. Protein product: CSARVPGLQETQYF.